The present TCR beta chain was sequenced within a study of monozygotic twins with inflammatory bowel disease. Germline-derived CDR1 and CDR2 are SGHVS and FNYEAQ. This CDR3 region has 12 residues. With the 5' RACE reads reprocessed, TCRdb shows one record per CDR3 protein and no DNA. The sample totals 140,000 to 150,000 distinct CDR3 sequences. The clonotype originates from a human donor with ulcerative colitis or Crohn's disease, or a healthy co-twin of an affected twin (not recorded which). The chain joins TRBV7-6 to TRBJ2-5. The sequenced sample consisted of blood. The CDR3 loop reads CASRPFQETQYF. The full variable domain, its missing parts supplied by reference TRBV7-6 and TRBJ2-5, is GAGVSQSPRYKVTKRGQDVALRCDPISGHVSLYWYRQALGQGPEFLTYFNYEAQQDKSGLPNDRFSAERPEGSISTLTIQRTEQRDSAMYRCASRPFQETQYFGPGTRLLVL.